The sequence of this T cell receptor (beta chain) was determined in a study of regulatory T cells in long-lasting Graves disease. Overall study: Persistent cases were those of Graves' disease that involved over 5 years of antithyroid drugs with positive TSH receptor antibodies. Study-level results: Persistent disease showed a preference for TRBV28, TRBJ1-2 and TRBJ2-5.

Both iRepertoire HTBI primers and Arm-PCR of CDR3 regions were used to build the TCR beta libraries. MiXCR, run by TCRdb on the multiplex PCR reads, gives a single entry per CDR3 protein. The sample shows about 470,000 distinct CDR3 sequences, under 25% of them seen only once. This clonotype was detected a few times. Antigen unknown. Time point meaning: persistent/refractory GD, antithyroid drugs over 5 years with positive TRAb. The TCR library was made from RNA that had been extracted from PBMCs in TRIzol. The peripheral blood volume drawn was 8.5 to 9 milliliters, and it was collected into EDTA tubes. CDR1 and CDR2 from the germline V gene are ENHRY and SYGVKD. V was shortened by 6 bases and J by 4 bases, with 18 bases between the two germline ends. CDR3 size: 15 residues.

Source: peripheral blood mononuclear cells (PBMCs), taken when the disease was refractory, from a patient treated with antithyroid drugs. The chain has TRBV10-3 and TRBJ1-1; no clear D. The sequence was collected from a female donor with Graves disease. The DNA for the CDR3 is TGTGCCATCAGGGAGGCCGGAAATTTGGGCACTGAAGCTTTCTTT. This translates into CAIREAGNLGTEAFF.